This TCR beta chain was identified in a study of shared clonotypes between healthy human individuals (dated by TCRdb to the early 2020s). Regarding the research as a whole: A few men and a couple of women, aged 18 to 49 years, made up the cohort. To estimate repertoire size and how much clonotype sharing occurs between individuals, the study deeply sequenced the blood TCR repertoires of roughly 5 healthy adults. For each donor, three plates each were used for CD4 naive and CD4 memory, two plates were used for CD8 naive, and one plate was used for CD8 memory. To increase sequencing depth and limit assay-specific biases, different laboratories used diverse techniques to prepare libraries and sequence TCR repertoires. Leukapheresis yielded between about 0.8 and 8.9 billion PBMCs per donor. Broader findings and caveats from the paper: Even with the large sequencing depth, rarefaction of the sorted-subset datasets indicated that sequencing was incomplete. Pairwise subsampling led to the expectation that sequencing depth would affect the degree of clonotype sharing among donors. When a few donors were compared, the shared fraction of clonotypes was 5% to 6.5% for naive CD4, more than 3% for naive CD8, 2.3% for memory CD4, and 0.35% to 0.4% for memory CD8. Compared with non-shared clonotypes, clonotypes shared by all four sorted-subset donors had higher generation probabilities. The genetic and exposure-history diversity represented was limited by the small number of donors. Sampling was restricted to blood, and TCR repertoires in tissues likely differ from the TCR repertoires found in blood. Estimated clonotype richness was generally larger for naive than for memory subsets.

Using the deep immunoSEQ assay, multiplex PCR amplified TCR CDR3 regions from genomic DNA. Extracted genomic DNA from each cell subset was spread evenly across all wells of several immunoSEQ 96-well plates, with each plate serving as a replicate. For sorted subsets, roughly 200 ng of genomic DNA, equivalent to 25,000 to 35,000 T cell genomes, went into each replicate PCR. Purified libraries were quantified with a Qubit 3.0 fluorometer, sized on a Bioanalyzer 2100, and re-quantified with the KAPA Library Quantification kit. Every immunoSEQ 96-well plate was sequenced on a dedicated single-read 150-cycle Illumina NextSeq 550 flow cell. The original methods were these. Because the immunoSEQ output held only junctional sequences and lacked quality scores, the filtering could not match the filtering applied to full-length reads. To assign V/J genes and CDR3, sequences were annotated using PyIR, a Python wrapper for IgBLAST v1.9, with IMGT germline references. Any read was removed if the V/J assignment was weak (E-value above 1e-6), the CDR3 was missing, or the read contained stop codons, out-of-frame junctions, or ambiguous translated residues. V3J clonotypes were defined as sequences sharing an identical inferred V gene, J gene, and CDR3 amino acid sequence. Percentage overlap between repertoires was computed as shared unique clonotypes divided by the size of the smaller repertoire. Repertoire richness was assessed with RTK rarefaction, the Chao1 estimator, and Recon v2.1 estimates of unobserved clonotypes. Generation probabilities for all TCRbeta clonotypes obtained by the gDNA method from a handful of donors were computed using OLGA. Sourced from immuneACCESS, this table was stored by TCRdb with only in-frame sequences that have V and J called. A share of the clones is absent; for the studies checked, an unresolved V gene accounts for under half, and the remainder has no known explanation. That table gives V, J and clone size, and the DNA gave D and trimming. The sample profile shows roughly 2 million clones; roughly 94% of them were found once. The leading ten clones occupy more than 0.95% of the sample.

Reading from cysteine to phenylalanine, the CDR3 counts 15 amino acids. The sequence is cut down to CDR3 DNA, 45 bases in frame from base 1. V is cut by 4 bases and J by 7 bases, and the space between the germline ends is 19 bases. The germline V gene specifies SGHDN as CDR1 and FVKESK as CDR2. Turning to this clone: What this receptor recognizes is not known. Base qualities are missing; no much larger clone stands one base away.

CD8 naive samples were obtained by positive selection for CCR7 among CD45RO-negative cells, yielding a CD45RA+CCR7+ population from which TemRA cells were excluded. The donors were healthy, HIV-negative adults who had no recently reported acute infections or vaccinations. Every donor was a Caucasian adult residing in Nashville, Tennessee, USA. Blood was obtained by leukapheresis, after which PBMCs were separated by Ficoll-Histopaque density gradient centrifugation and cryopreserved in liquid nitrogen vapor phase. Analytical flow cytometry was used to check the purity and quantity of each magnetically sorted T cell population. Genomic DNA was isolated from every sorted fraction and measured by UV absorbance on a Nanodrop 2000c.

The clonotype was recovered from a man aged 18 to 29 in good health. The receptor chain draws on TRBV14 and TRBJ1-1; D gene: possibly TRBD1, on 5 matching bases. Sequenced material: naive CD8+ T cells sorted from blood. The sample's cell subset or site label is to be understood as: CD45RA+CCR7+. The DNA is TGTGCCAGCAGCCCTCCACTATGGGGCAGAAGTGAAGCTTTCTTT. This is translated as CASSPPLWGRSEAFF.